The source of this T cell receptor (beta chain) is a study of cytomegalovirus exposure and HLA in healthy donors. Whole-study context: Caucasian-associated ancestry cluster membership applied to approximately 81% of several hundred genotyped donors.

The germline gives CDR1 MNHNS, CDR2 SASEGT. The CDR3 is 13 residues long. V shed 11 bases and J shed 1 base, with 14 bases lying between them. Regarding the study as a whole: Data from an earlier analysis indicated that most TCR beta V segments were productive either about 87% or about 30% of the time. Approximately 160 TCR beta chains were listed as cytomegalovirus-associated. A later analysis revealed that TCR association rates differed between HLA loci, peaking at DRB1 and bottoming out at HLA-C.

60 Vbeta and 13 Jbeta primers were used in PCR. Produced via immunoSEQ multiplex PCR; TCRdb's table is partial and in-frame only. The sample contains more than 150,000 clones, around 84% of which appear only once. This clone has more than one count but fewer than ten. The target antigen is unknown. Sequencing input: PBMCs. This chain connects TRBV6-1 to TRBJ1-1; a weak D match, TRBD1 (5 bases). This TCR was recovered from a girl aged 2 to 10 in good health and CMV-seropositive. This CDR3 is CAGTPGRNTEAFF. The CDR3 coding sequence is TGTGCCGGGACTCCCGGTAGGAACACTGAAGCTTTCTTT.